This TCR beta chain was sequenced for a study of persistence of HIV-infected CD4 T cells. As for the study in general: Isolated cells were CMV- and HIV-1 Gag-responding CD4+ T cells. Study-level results: Degenerate expanded CDR3beta sequences were enriched among CMV- and Gag-responding cells.

The immunoSEQ assay was version 4, run in survey mode. TCRdb's table, derived via immunoSEQ multiplex PCR, lists solely in-frame clones and lacks some. This table holds tens of thousands of clones, around 82% found once. The V gene's germline CDR1 is SNHLY and CDR2 FYNNEI. The V and J ends lost 2 bases and 5 bases respectively, with 10 bases between them. The CDR3 sequence is 14 residues long. Cells were stimulated with overlapping HIV-1 Gag 15-mer peptides. CD40L/CD69 double-negative CD45RO-high memory CD4+ T cells were collected. A roughly 20-hour stimulation of CD8-depleted PBMCs used anti-CD28/CD49d costimulation, CD40-blocking antibody and enfuvirtide. With regard to this clone: What it recognizes is unknown.

The chain couples TRBV2 to TRBJ1-3, with D hard to call. Sequencing was performed on CD4+ T cells sorted from PBMCs after 18-hour stimulation, taken from a patient who received antiretroviral therapy. The source is an adult man with HIV who was CMV-seropositive. For the CDR3, the DNA is TGTGCCAGCAGTGAAAGCCCATACCGAAACACCATATATTTT. This encodes CASSESPYRNTIYF.